The entry that follows covers one TCR beta chain sequence. Its antigen remains unidentified. Sample time point: pre-treatment sample, taken before nivolumab and TIL therapy. Most excised metastases sampled were pleural nodules or supraclavicular lymph nodes. Patients were adults with stage 4 NSCLC. The source of the sample is a study of TIL therapy for anti-PD-1-resistant metastatic lung cancer. General study results and limits: Many TIL product clones were absent from baseline tumor, suggesting clonal contraction. The cohort had more treatment-naive, never-smoker and oncogene-addicted patients than typical.

The libraries were made with immunoSEQ v3. The protocol was immunoSEQ multiplex PCR, while the TCRdb copy is restricted to in-frame clones and leaves out a portion. This sample has about 50,000 clones, with around 64% found just once. Germline loops: CDR1 SEHNR, CDR2 FQNEAQ (reference sequence). V lost 4 bases to trimming and J lost 5 bases, with 14 bases between them. There are 14 residues in the CDR3. V usage is TRBV7-9 and J usage is TRBJ2-5; D is uncertain. The sample was tumor tissue, taken at baseline. The TCR sequence derives from a person aged 30 to 80 with non-small cell lung cancer. CDR3 residues: CASSSPGRRETQYF. CDR3 DNA sequence: TGTGCCAGCAGCTCCCCAGGCCGCAGGGAGACCCAGTACTTC.